Following are 19 T cell receptor beta chains from one sample sequenced in a study of T cells in Graves' hyperthyroidism and ophthalmopathy. RNA transcripts served as the template for amplifying TCR beta CDR3 regions. First-round RT-PCR with HTBI primers amplified the TCR CDR3 region. TCRdb re-called the multiplex PCR reads with MiXCR, one entry per CDR3 protein. The sample gives around 300,000 distinct CDR3 sequences, 12% to 15% of which show up once; 6.5% to 10% is in the top ten. Input material: blood. The receptors originated from a woman aged 40 to 50 with Graves' hyperthyroidism.

This clonotype was detected a few times. The chain combines TRBV20-1 with TRBJ2-2; D may be TRBD2 (7 bases). The CDR3 length is 14 residues. With 1 base removed from V and 2 bases from J, the gap between germline ends came to 8 bases. Germline V CDR1 and CDR2: DFQATT, SNEGSKA (reference sequence). DNA of the CDR3: TGCAGTGCTAGAGGGGGGGGCAACACCGGGGAGCTGTTTTTT. Translation: CSARGGGNTGELFF.

Remarks on this clonotype: A junction boundary mismatches the germline segment, possibly from a read error. The rearrangement links TRBV20-1 to TRBJ2-2, with 10 bases identical to TRBD2. Germline V gene lookup returns CDR1 DFQATT and CDR2 SNEGSKA (reference sequence). The CDR3 is 18 residues long. The CDR3 DNA reads TGCAGTGCTAGAGACGATCGGACTAGCGGTTGGAACACCGGGGAGCTGTCTTTT. It specifies CSARDDRTSGWNTGELSF.

This clonotype was seen at least ten times. The chain couples TRBV4-1 to TRBJ1-5; D is undetermined. V lost 4 bases and J 3 bases, leaving 13 bases between the germline ends. Germline CDR1 is MGHRA and CDR2 is YSYEKL. This CDR3 comprises 15 residues. The CDR3 bases are TGCGCCAGCAGCCCATCCGCTTTTCCCAATCAGCCCCAGCATTTT. Translated: CASSPSAFPNQPQHF.

This clonotype came up many times. J is TRBJ2-7 and V is TRBV2; no definite D call. Germline values: CDR1 SNHLY, CDR2 FYNNEI. The CDR3 covers 12 residues. Trimming took off 2 bases at V and 2 bases at J, with 4 bases between the two ends. The CDR3 protein is CASSESPYEQYF. CDR3 bases: TGTGCCAGCAGTGAATCCCCCTACGAGCAGTACTTC.

In its sample, this clonotype was seen a few times. The chain is built from TRBV7-2 and TRBJ2-7; D not certain. Germline V gene lookup returns CDR1 SGHTA and CDR2 FQGNSA. V lost 2 bases to trimming and J lost 0 bases, with 8 bases between them. The CDR3 is made up of 14 amino acids. In DNA, the CDR3 is TGTGCCAGCAGCTTACCACAGAGCTCCTACGAGCAGTACTTC. Its translation is CASSLPQSSYEQYF. The whole variable domain, remainder taken from reference TRBV7-2 and TRBJ2-7, is GAGVSQSPSNKVTEKGKDVELRCDPISGHTALYWYRQSLGQGLEFLIYFQGNSAPDKSGLPSDRFSAERTGGSVSTLTIQRTQQEDSAVYLCASSLPQSSYEQYFGPGTRLTVT.

This sequence joins TRBV19 and TRBJ1-3; the D is unclear. CDR1 LNHDA and CDR2 SQIVND come from the germline V gene (reference sequence). CDR3 length equals 12 residues. With 10 bases removed from V and 3 bases from J, the gap between germline ends came to 10 bases. The CDR3 DNA is TGTGCCACGGGTATCGGTGGAAACACCATATATTTT. Its translation is CATGIGGNTIYF.

Ten or more counts support this clonotype. The chain combines TRBV7-2 with TRBJ2-1, with D perhaps matching TRBD1 (5 bases). Germline-derived CDR1 and CDR2 are SGHTA and FQGNSA. CDR3 size: 15 residues. The ends were cut back, 2 bases at V and 10 bases at J, with 18 bases in the middle. The CDR3 spells CASSLMGRDFGEQFF. CDR3 nucleotide sequence: TGTGCCAGCAGCTTAATGGGCAGGGATTTCGGCGAGCAGTTCTTC.

The rearrangement joins TRBV24-1 to TRBJ2-7; D is undetermined. CDR1 is KGHDR, CDR2 SFDVKD, per germline. The CDR3 contains 12 residues. Trimming stripped 12 bases from V and 7 bases from J, with 18 bases between. The CDR3, as DNA: TGTGCCCCTCCCCAGCCTTTGGGAGAGCAGTACTTC. Translating it yields CAPPQPLGEQYF.

This clonotype has at least ten counts. The chain is built from TRBV28 and TRBJ1-5; D perhaps matches TRBD1 (6 bases). Deletions cut 5 bases from V and 4 bases from J, with 18 bases between. The CDR3 is 16 amino acids. Germline values: CDR1 MDHEN, CDR2 SYDVKM. CDR3 in amino acids: CASSLTGTSHNQPQHF. Here the CDR3 DNA reads TGTGCCAGCAGTCTGACCGGGACAAGTCATAATCAGCCCCAGCATTTT.

CDR3 in DNA: TGTGCCAGCAGCTTCGGACTAGCGGGCGGTGAGCAGTTCTTC. Translating gives CASSFGLAGGEQFF. The chain employs TRBV11-3 and TRBJ2-1; 11 positions agree with TRBD2. The V gene end was trimmed by 3 bases and the J gene end by 9 bases; junction bases not matched to a gene: 4. CDR1 and CDR2 (germline): SGHNT, YENEEA. CDR3 length: 14 residues.

This clonotype was seen many times. The V gene is TRBV6-1, the J gene TRBJ1-5, with D hard to call. Germline-derived CDR1 and CDR2 are MNHNS and SASEGT. There are 14 residues in the CDR3. Deletions cut 6 bases from V and 2 bases from J, with 11 bases between. The CDR3 spells CASRDLFGNQPQHF. CDR3 nucleotide sequence: TGTGCCAGCAGGGATTTGTTCGGCAATCAGCCCCAGCATTTT.

This clonotype has only a few counts. This may come from a read error, since a much larger clone is one base off. V usage is TRBV11-2 and J usage is TRBJ2-3; D ambiguous. Deletions cut 1 base from V and 4 bases from J, with 12 bases between. Germline V gene sequence: CDR1 SGHAT, CDR2 FQNNGV. The CDR3 totals 15 residues. CDR3 amino acids: CASSLVVVSADTQYF. CDR3 in DNA: TGTGCCAGCAGCTTAGTTGTAGTTTCGGCAGATACGCAGTATTTT.

The chain employs TRBV10-3 and TRBJ2-7, with 7 bases lining up with TRBD1. The V gene's germline CDR1 is ENHRY and CDR2 SYGVKD. V was clipped by 5 bases and J by 5 bases; unmatched bases: 3. The CDR3 sequence is 12 residues long. The CDR3 DNA reads as TGTGCCATCAGTATACAGGGGAACGAGCAGTACTTC. Its translation: CAISIQGNEQYF.

Many counts were recorded for this clonotype. CDR3 region: CASSLGGGPGEQYF. DNA of the CDR3: TGCGCCAGCAGCTTGGGAGGGGGACCTGGAGAGCAGTACTTC. The V and J genes are TRBV5-1 and TRBJ2-7; tentatively, D is TRBD1 (6 bases). Between the trimmed V and J ends, which lost 0 bases and 7 bases, there was a span of 14 bases. Germline V CDR1 and CDR2: SGHRS, YFSETQ. This CDR3 region has 14 residues.

This clonotype has a count of ten or more. The V gene is TRBV5-8, the J gene TRBJ2-7; D possibly corresponds to TRBD1 (6 bases). V shed 0 bases and J shed 5 bases, with 12 bases lying between them. The CDR3 runs 14 residues. Looked up from germline, CDR1 is SGHTS and CDR2 is YDEGEE. In DNA form, the CDR3 reads TGTGCCAGCAGCTTGGCCCCAGGGGTAGACGAGCAGTACTTC. This encodes CASSLAPGVDEQYF.

At least ten counts were recorded for this clonotype. The CDR3 DNA reads TGTGCCAGCAGTGAGGGACAGTTGAACACTGAAGCTTTCTTT. The encoded protein is CASSEGQLNTEAFF. This sequence joins TRBV6-1 and TRBJ1-1; TRBD1 matches 7 bases. In germline, CDR1 is MNHNS, CDR2 SASEGT. The length of the CDR3 is 14 residues. Losses at the gene ends were 3 bases for V and 0 bases for J; bases not matched to a gene: 1.

In the case of this clonotype: A much larger clone lies a single base off, so this may be a read error. J is TRBJ1-4 and V is TRBV10-3; 8 bases are shared with TRBD1. V lost 11 bases, J lost 8 bases, and 7 bases stayed unmatched. This CDR3 is built from 12 residues. The germline CDR1 and CDR2 sequences are ENHRY and SYGVKD. The CDR3 region has the DNA TGTGCCGGCAGACAGGGGAGCGAAAAACTGTTTTTT. As protein: CAGRQGSEKLFF.

This clonotype was seen many times. The rearrangement uses TRBV28 and TRBJ1-5; the D gene is possibly TRBD1 (6 bases). This CDR3 spans 13 amino acids. V lost 7 bases and J lost 6, with 13 bases in between. In germline, CDR1 is MDHEN, CDR2 SYDVKM. The CDR3 bases are TGTGCCAGCAAGGGGGGAATAGGTCAGCCCCAGCATTTT. This encodes CASKGGIGQPQHF.

The genes are TRBV7-2 and TRBJ2-1; the D gene is possibly TRBD2 (5 bases). The CDR3 is 12 residues long. Germline V gives CDR1 SGHTA, CDR2 FQGNSA. V was cut by 2 bases and J by 9 bases, with 8 bases left in between. The CDR3: CASSLIAREQFF. The CDR3, as DNA: TGTGCCAGCAGCTTAATAGCGCGTGAGCAGTTCTTC.